The clone carrying this T cell receptor (beta chain) was counted a few times. Its antigen remains unknown. The junction differs from germline at one of its ends, possibly a read error. This record belongs to a study of beta chain features in type 1 diabetes. Whole-study findings and limits: For patients, the naive, central memory and Treg TCRB repertoires appeared more alike than for healthy donors. Using cDNA template may skew counts toward highly expressing activated cells. Patients with type 1 diabetes showed fewer VDJ junction insertions and more deletions. PCR might show a preference for shorter templates, equally across patients and controls.

As every portion of the isolated RNA was reverse transcribed, the sequencing read expressed TCRB transcripts. Using immunoSEQ multiplex PCR, the repertoire was profiled, and TCRdb retains in-frame clones only, with some absent. Of hundreds of thousands of clones listed, 15% to 20% are singletons. The clonotype was recovered from a young woman in good health. The sample consisted of naive CD4+ T cells from blood.

The CDR3 loop reads CASSPRAQGRVAKNIQYF. The CDR3 DNA sequence: TGTGCCAGCAGTCCGCGTGCCCAAGGACGAGTAGCCAAAAACATTCAGTACTTC. The V and J genes are TRBV10-3 and TRBJ2-4; D remains ambiguous. The length of the CDR3 is 18 residues. Germline CDR1 and CDR2: ENHRY and SYGVKD.